The 10 T cell receptor beta chains in this list originate from one sample, sequenced in a study of T cells of healthy individuals. TCRdb used MiXCR to reprocess the 5' RACE reads, holding one entry per CDR3 protein. The sample carries more than 60,000 distinct CDR3 sequences, roughly 17% recorded once. The receptor source for this set is a human donor in good health.

This clonotype has a count of ten or more. The rearrangement uses TRBV6-5 and TRBJ2-3, with a possible D match to TRBD1 (7 bases). CDR1 and CDR2 from the germline V gene are MNHEY and SVGAGI. Trimming removed 5 bases from V and 2 bases from J, with 23 bases in between. The CDR3 is 18 residues long. The chain's CDR3 is CASSTGLTGVFNTDTQYF. The CDR3 DNA sequence: TGTGCCAGCAGTACGGGACTTACAGGGGTGTTTAACACAGATACGCAGTATTTT.

The rearrangement links TRBV20-1 to TRBJ2-3, with no clear D. The V end was cut by 6 bases, the J end by 0 bases, with 10 bases between. Germline V gene sequence: CDR1 DFQATT, CDR2 SNEGSKA (reference sequence). The CDR3 spans 13 residues. The CDR3 is CSASSSSTDTQYF. CDR3 DNA: TGCAGTGCAAGCAGCTCTAGCACAGATACGCAGTATTTT.

This clonotype appeared many times. The chain recombines TRBV4-3 with TRBJ2-2; D not resolved. The germline V gene encodes CDR1 LGHNA and CDR2 YSLEER. Trimming removed 0 bases from V and 1 base from J, with 3 bases in between. The CDR3 length is 14 residues. CDR3 sequence: CASSQEKNTGELFF. The DNA for the CDR3 is TGCGCCAGCAGCCAAGAAAAGAACACCGGGGAGCTGTTTTTT.

This clonotype has ten or more counts. V usage is TRBV5-4 and J usage is TRBJ1-1, with D tentatively TRBD1 (6 bases). V was trimmed by 4 bases and J by 6 bases, leaving 16 bases between them. Germline V gene lookup returns CDR1 SGHNT and CDR2 YYREEE (reference sequence). The CDR3 extends over 14 amino acids. The CDR3 loop reads CASSNRVEMAEAFF. The CDR3 DNA is TGTGCCAGCAGCAACAGGGTTGAAATGGCTGAAGCTTTCTTT.

The V gene is TRBV11-1, the J gene TRBJ2-5, with a possible D match to TRBD1 (5 bases). Per the germline V gene, CDR1 is SGHAT and CDR2 is FQDESV (reference sequence). V was pared by 3 bases and J by 2 bases, with 13 bases between. There are 15 residues in the CDR3. CDR3 protein: CASSFQGPLQETQYF. CDR3 in DNA: TGTGCCAGCAGCTTCCAGGGTCCTCTTCAAGAGACCCAGTACTTC.

The V call is TRBV29-1, the J call TRBJ2-1; 13 bases fit TRBD2. The CDR3 covers 16 residues. Germline CDR1 reads SQVTM; CDR2 reads ANQGSEA. Trimming at V came to 1 base and at J to 2 bases, leaving 2 bases not matched to a gene. CDR3 sequence: CSVEGTSGSPYNEQFF. The CDR3 nucleotides read TGCAGCGTTGAAGGGACTAGCGGGAGCCCCTACAATGAGCAGTTCTTC.

The sample holds a few counts of this clonotype. The CDR3 loop reads CASSLVREYEQYF. In DNA, the CDR3 is TGTGCCAGCAGCTTAGTGCGGGAGTACGAGCAGTACTTC. The gene calls are TRBV7-9 and TRBJ2-7, with 7 bases matching TRBD2. Trimming removed 1 base from V and 4 bases from J; junction bases left unmatched: 1. This CDR3 comprises 13 residues. The germline V gene encodes CDR1 SEHNR and CDR2 FQNEAQ (reference sequence).

Many counts were recorded for this clonotype. This chain links TRBV5-1 with TRBJ2-6; D ambiguous. This CDR3 is 15 amino acids long. Per germline, CDR1 SGHRS and CDR2 YFSETQ. V was shortened by 6 bases and J by 1 base, with 11 bases between the two germline ends. The CDR3, as DNA: TGCGCCAGCAATCAGGCTCCATCTGGGGCCAACGTCCTGACTTTC. It yields the protein CASNQAPSGANVLTF.

This clonotype showed up many times. The chain employs TRBV24-1 and TRBJ2-3; no definite D call. Germline CDR1 and CDR2: KGHDR and SFDVKD. The CDR3 totals 12 residues. Trimming took 2 bases from V and 5 from J, leaving 4 bases between them. CDR3 nucleotide sequence: TGTGCCACCAGTGATTACGAAGATACGCAGTATTTT. The encoded protein is CATSDYEDTQYF.

The chain employs TRBV11-2 and TRBJ1-1; D is possibly TRBD1 (6 bases). The germline V gene encodes CDR1 SGHAT and CDR2 FQNNGV. The CDR3 is 15 amino acids. Trimming shortened V by 0 bases and J by 1 base, and 9 bases separated the two germline ends. Written as DNA, the CDR3 is TGTGCCAGCAGCTTAGAGGGGGCTGGGAACACTGAAGCTTTCTTT. This encodes CASSLEGAGNTEAFF.